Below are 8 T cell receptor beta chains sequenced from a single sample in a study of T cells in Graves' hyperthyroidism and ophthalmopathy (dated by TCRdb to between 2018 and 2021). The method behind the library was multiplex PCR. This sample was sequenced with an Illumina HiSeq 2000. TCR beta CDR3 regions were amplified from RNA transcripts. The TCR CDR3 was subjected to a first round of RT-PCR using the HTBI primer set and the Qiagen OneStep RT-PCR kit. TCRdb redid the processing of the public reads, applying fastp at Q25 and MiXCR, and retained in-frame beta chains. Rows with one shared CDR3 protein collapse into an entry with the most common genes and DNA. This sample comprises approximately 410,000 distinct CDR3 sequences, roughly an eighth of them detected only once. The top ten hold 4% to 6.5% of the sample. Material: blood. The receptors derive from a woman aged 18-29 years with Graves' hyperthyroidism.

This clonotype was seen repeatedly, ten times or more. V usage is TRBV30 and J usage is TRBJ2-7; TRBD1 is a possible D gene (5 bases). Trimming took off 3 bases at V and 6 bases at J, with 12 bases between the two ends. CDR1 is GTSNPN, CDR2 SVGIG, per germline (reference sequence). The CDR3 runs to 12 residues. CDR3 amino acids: CAWSRELGEQYF. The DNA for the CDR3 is TGTGCCTGGAGCAGGGAACTCGGCGAGCAGTACTTC. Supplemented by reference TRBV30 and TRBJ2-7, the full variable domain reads SQTIHQWPATLVQPVGSPLSLECTVEGTSNPNLYWYRQAAGRGLQLLFYSVGIGQISSEVPQNLSASRPQDRQFILSSKKLLLSDSGFYLCAWSRELGEQYFGPGTRLTVT.

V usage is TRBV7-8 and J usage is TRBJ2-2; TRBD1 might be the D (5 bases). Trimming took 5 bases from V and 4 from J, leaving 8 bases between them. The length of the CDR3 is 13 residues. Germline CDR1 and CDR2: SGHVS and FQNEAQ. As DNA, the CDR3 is TGTGCCAGCAGCCAGGGTAGCACCGGGGAGCTGTTTTTT. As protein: CASSQGSTGELFF.

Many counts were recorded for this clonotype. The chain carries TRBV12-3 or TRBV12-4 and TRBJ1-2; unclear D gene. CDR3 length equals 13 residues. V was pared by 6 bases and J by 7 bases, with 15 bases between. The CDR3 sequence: CASSLGEVSGYTF. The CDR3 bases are TGTGCCAGCAGCCTTGGGGAGGTCAGTGGCTACACCTTC.

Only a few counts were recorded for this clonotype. CDR3 loop: CASSRQGPNEQYF. The CDR3 DNA sequence: TGCGCCAGCAGCCGACAGGGTCCCAACGAGCAGTACTTC. The chain is built from TRBV4-1 and TRBJ2-7; 7 bases fit TRBD1. Germline CDR1 and CDR2: MGHRA and YSYEKL. The CDR3 has 13 residues. Trimming cost V 4 bases and J 5 bases; bases outside gene matches: 5.

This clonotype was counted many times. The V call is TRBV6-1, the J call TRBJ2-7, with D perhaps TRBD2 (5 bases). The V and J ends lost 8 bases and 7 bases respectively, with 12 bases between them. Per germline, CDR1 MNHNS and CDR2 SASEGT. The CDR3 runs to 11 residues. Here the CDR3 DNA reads TGTGCCAGCTATGGGGAGTTTGAGCAGTACTTC. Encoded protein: CASYGEFEQYF.

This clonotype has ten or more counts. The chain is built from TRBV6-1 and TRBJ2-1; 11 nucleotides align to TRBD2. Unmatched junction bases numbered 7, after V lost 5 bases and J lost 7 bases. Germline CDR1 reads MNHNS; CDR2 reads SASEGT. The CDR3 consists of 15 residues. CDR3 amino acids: CASSPTSGSWNEQFF. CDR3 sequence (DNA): TGTGCCAGCAGTCCCACTAGCGGGAGCTGGAATGAGCAGTTCTTC.

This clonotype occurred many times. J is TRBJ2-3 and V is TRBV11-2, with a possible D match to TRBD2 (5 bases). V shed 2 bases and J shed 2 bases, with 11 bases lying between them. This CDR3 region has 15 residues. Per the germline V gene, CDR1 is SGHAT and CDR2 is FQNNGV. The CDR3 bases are TGTGCCAGCAGCTTAATAGGGAGACCCACAGATACGCAGTATTTT. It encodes CASSLIGRPTDTQYF.

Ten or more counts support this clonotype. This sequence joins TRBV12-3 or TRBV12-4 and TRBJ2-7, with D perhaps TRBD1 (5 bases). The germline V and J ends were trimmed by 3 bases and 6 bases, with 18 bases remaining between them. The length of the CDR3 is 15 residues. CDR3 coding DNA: TGTGCCAGCAGTTTCCCAGCAGGGTATTGTGGCGAGCAGTACTTC. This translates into CASSFPAGYCGEQYF.